The text below deals with one TCR beta chain. This sample was included in a study of blood T cell repertoires in COVID-19. Sequencing was performed with immunoSEQ multiplex PCR; in TCRdb, only in-frame clones are kept and a portion is missing. The table records about 240,000 clones, 92% of them present only once. Unmatched junction bases numbered 19, after V lost 6 bases and J lost 6 bases. CDR3 size: 19 residues. Germline-derived CDR1 and CDR2 are MGHRA and YSYEKL. Seattle cases were enrolled at active infection and followed longitudinally. The receptor comes from a man aged 25 to 40 with COVID-19, enrolled during active disease. Sample: peripheral blood. The V call is TRBV4-1, the J call TRBJ2-2; 10 bases line up with TRBD1. The CDR3: CASSQHPTGGGRGAGELFF. CDR3 DNA: TGCGCCAGCAGTCAACATCCGACAGGGGGCGGCCGTGGGGCCGGGGAGCTGTTTTTT.